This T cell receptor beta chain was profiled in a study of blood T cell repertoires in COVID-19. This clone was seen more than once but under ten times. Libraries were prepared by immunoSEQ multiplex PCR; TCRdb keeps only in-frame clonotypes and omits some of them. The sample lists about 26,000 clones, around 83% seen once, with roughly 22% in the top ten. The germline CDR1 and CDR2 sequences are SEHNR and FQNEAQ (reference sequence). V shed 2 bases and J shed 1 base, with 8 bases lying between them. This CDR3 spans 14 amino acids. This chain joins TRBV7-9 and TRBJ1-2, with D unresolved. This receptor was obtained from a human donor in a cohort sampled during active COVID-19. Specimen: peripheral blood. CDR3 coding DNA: TGTGCCAGCAGCTTACAGAGACTTAACTATGGCTACACCTTC. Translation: CASSLQRLNYGYTF.